The 20 T cell receptor beta chains below come from one sample, sequenced in a study of PD-1 blockade in mismatch repair-deficient tumors. Clones were read by immunoSEQ multiplex PCR, and TCRdb kept only the in-frame ones, dropping some. Here the sample spans some 120,000 clones, around 83% being singletons. Material: peripheral blood, obtained 44 weeks after starting pembrolizumab. All receptors derive from an adult with mismatch repair-deficient cancer.

This clone was recorded only once. The CDR3 DNA is TGTGCCACCAGCAGAGATAGCGGACAGGGTTACACCGGGGAGCTGTTTTTT. This codes for CATSRDSGQGYTGELFF. The chain uses TRBV15 and TRBJ2-2; 8 bases align to TRBD1. Trimming at V came to 0 bases and at J to 3 bases, leaving 6 bases not matched to a gene. Germline values: CDR1 LNHNV, CDR2 YYDKDF (reference sequence). The CDR3 has 17 amino acids. The full variable domain, rest sourced from reference TRBV15 and TRBJ2-2, is DAMVIQNPRYQVTQFGKPVTLSCSQTLNHNVMYWYQQKSSQAPKLLFHYYDKDFNNEADTPDNFQSRRPNTSFCFLDIRSPGLGDTAMYLCATSRDSGQGYTGELFFGEGSRLTVL.

The V gene is TRBV19, the J gene TRBJ1-5, with TRBD1 identical over 7 bases. CDR1 is LNHDA, CDR2 SQIVND, per germline (reference sequence). With V trimmed by 4 bases and J by 3 bases, 6 bases remained unmatched. The CDR3 loop spans 15 amino acids. Here the CDR3 DNA reads TGTGCCAGTAGTACTCCGGGACAGTACAATCAGCCCCAGCATTTT. Translation: CASSTPGQYNQPQHF.

The V call is TRBV25-1, the J call TRBJ1-4, with TRBD1 matching over 7 bases. The CDR3 covers 14 residues. V lost 5 bases, J lost 6 bases, and 6 bases stayed unmatched. Germline CDR1 is MGHDK and CDR2 is SYGVNS. The CDR3 here is CASSLGGLDEKLFF. CDR3 nucleotide sequence: TGTGCCAGCAGTCTAGGGGGCCTTGATGAAAAACTGTTTTTT. The full variable domain, completed using reference TRBV25-1 and TRBJ1-4, is EADIYQTPRYLVIGTGKKITLECSQTMGHDKMYWYQQDPGMELHLIHYSYGVNSTEKGDLSSESTVSRIRTEHFPLTLESARPSHTSQYLCASSLGGLDEKLFFGSGTQLSVL.

V is TRBV19 and J is TRBJ2-2; 8 nucleotides line up with TRBD1. Looked up from germline, CDR1 is LNHDA and CDR2 is SQIVND (reference sequence). The CDR3 sequence is 19 residues long. The ends lost 3 bases at V and 4 bases at J; junction bases unmatched: 16. CDR3 region: CASSMTGVVSGVRTGELFF. The CDR3 DNA sequence: TGTGCCAGTAGTATGACAGGGGTGGTTTCGGGGGTTCGCACCGGGGAGCTGTTTTTT.

This chain links TRBV10-2 with TRBJ1-2; 8 nucleotides agree with TRBD1. CDR3 length: 13 residues. V shed 5 bases, J shed 5 bases, and the junction held 4 bases outside the gene matches. The germline V gene has CDR1 WSHSY and CDR2 SAAADI. This CDR3 reads CASSSDRAYGYTF. DNA for the CDR3: TGCGCCAGCAGTTCGGACAGGGCTTATGGCTACACCTTC.

The chain recombines TRBV15 with TRBJ2-7, with 8 bases lining up with TRBD1. V gave up 3 bases and J gave up 0 bases; unmatched junction bases: 7. Germline CDR1 LNHNV, CDR2 YYDKDF (reference sequence). The CDR3 contains 16 residues. Here the CDR3 reads CATSSRGLIPSYEQYF. CDR3 nucleotides: TGTGCCACCAGCAGCAGGGGGCTCATCCCCTCCTACGAGCAGTACTTC. The variable domain in full, completed from reference TRBV15 and TRBJ2-7, reads DAMVIQNPRYQVTQFGKPVTLSCSQTLNHNVMYWYQQKSSQAPKLLFHYYDKDFNNEADTPDNFQSRRPNTSFCFLDIRSPGLGDTAMYLCATSSRGLIPSYEQYFGPGTRLTVT.

The chain carries TRBV28 and TRBJ2-7, with 10 bases lining up with TRBD1. The germline V gene has CDR1 MDHEN and CDR2 SYDVKM. The CDR3 is 15 residues long. After removal of 6 bases from V and 2 bases from J, the junction contained 7 bases not matched to a gene. CDR3 amino acids: CASRSPGQGAYEQYF. The CDR3 region has the DNA TGTGCCAGCAGAAGCCCAGGACAGGGGGCCTACGAGCAGTACTTC.

This sequence joins TRBV30 and TRBJ2-7; TRBD1 or TRBD2 may be the D gene (5 bases each). Trimming removed 3 bases at V and 5 bases at J, with 17 bases between. CDR3 size: 14 residues. CDR1 and CDR2 from the germline V gene are GTSNPN and SVGIG (reference sequence). CDR3 sequence reads: CAWRSWGFEDEQYF. In DNA form, the CDR3 reads TGTGCCTGGAGGTCTTGGGGGTTTGAGGACGAGCAGTACTTC.

The J gene is TRBJ1-3, the V gene TRBV28; D is perhaps TRBD1 (5 bases). Looked up from germline, CDR1 is MDHEN and CDR2 is SYDVKM. This CDR3 is 15 amino acids long. Between the trimmed V and J ends, which lost 6 bases and 3 bases, there was a span of 15 bases. CDR3 amino acids: CASSRRGAFGNTIYF. CDR3 sequence (DNA): TGTGCCAGCAGCCGGAGAGGGGCATTTGGAAACACCATATATTTT.

This clone was counted only a few times. This chain links TRBV5-1 with TRBJ2-7, with unresolved D. V lost 0 bases and J 5 bases, leaving 9 bases between the germline ends. Per germline, CDR1 SGHRS and CDR2 YFSETQ. The CDR3 runs 13 residues. CDR3 coding DNA: TGCGCCAGCAGCTTGGAGAGCAGGAACGAGCAGTACTTC. Its protein is CASSLESRNEQYF.

The chain combines TRBV4-2 with TRBJ2-5, with a possible D match to TRBD1 (5 bases). CDR1 and CDR2 (germline): LGHNA, YNFKEQ. The CDR3 is 14 residues long. Trimming stripped 1 base from V and 4 bases from J, with 10 bases between. CDR3 sequence reads: CASSQGRVPETQYF. CDR3 DNA: TGTGCCAGCAGCCAAGGCAGGGTCCCAGAGACCCAGTACTTC.

This clone was detected once. The chain has TRBV11-2 and TRBJ2-2; D unclear. With 3 bases removed from V and 0 bases from J, the gap between germline ends came to 20 bases. Germline values: CDR1 SGHAT, CDR2 FQNNGV. This CDR3 region has 19 residues. The CDR3 region is CASSLAMAASPTNTGELFF. DNA of the CDR3: TGTGCCAGCAGCTTGGCAATGGCAGCAAGCCCGACGAACACCGGGGAGCTGTTTTTT.

V and J are TRBV5-1 and TRBJ2-1; possible D gene TRBD2, 5 bases. CDR3 size: 14 residues. V was cut by 0 bases and J by 9 bases, with 13 bases left in between. CDR1 and CDR2 from the germline V gene are SGHRS and YFSETQ. For the CDR3, the DNA is TGCGCCAGCAGCTTGGGGCTAGAGGGTGTTGAGCAGTTCTTC. Protein product: CASSLGLEGVEQFF.

This chain joins TRBV11-2 and TRBJ1-2, with a possible D match to TRBD1 (5 bases). V was trimmed by 1 base and J by 3 bases, leaving 12 bases between them. CDR1 SGHAT and CDR2 FQNNGV come from the germline V gene. This CDR3 is built from 15 residues. The CDR3 here is CASSLVPDSHYGYTF. The CDR3 DNA reads TGTGCCAGCAGCTTAGTCCCCGACAGTCACTATGGCTACACCTTC. The variable domain in full, completed from reference TRBV11-2 and TRBJ1-2, reads EAGVAQSPRYKIIEKRQSVAFWCNPISGHATLYWYQQILGQGPKLLIQFQNNGVVDDSQLPKDRFSAERLKGVDSTLKIQPAKLEDSAVYLCASSLVPDSHYGYTFGSGTRLTVV.

This chain links TRBV10-3 with TRBJ1-2; D uncertain. Germline V gene data show CDR1 as ENHRY and CDR2 as SYGVKD. This CDR3 has 17 residues. Trimming removed 0 bases at V and 3 bases at J, with 17 bases between. The CDR3 DNA reads TGTGCCATCAGTGAGTCGACGAGACCCCCCGGGGACTATGGCTACACCTTC. Residues: CAISESTRPPGDYGYTF.

The CDR3 DNA reads TGCGCCAGCAGCCAAGATGGGGTCAATGAGCAGTTCTTC. Protein product: CASSQDGVNEQFF. The chain has TRBV4-3 and TRBJ2-1, with D unclear. V lost 0 bases to trimming and J lost 6 bases, with 6 bases between them. CDR1 and CDR2 from the germline V gene are LGHNA and YSLEER. CDR3 length equals 13 residues.

The gene calls are TRBV5-1 and TRBJ1-1; D may be TRBD1 (5 bases). There are 15 residues in the CDR3. The ends were cut back, 0 bases at V and 4 bases at J, with 13 bases in the middle. Germline V gene sequence: CDR1 SGHRS, CDR2 YFSETQ. This CDR3 is CASSLAVLGGTEAFF. The CDR3 region has the DNA TGCGCCAGCAGCTTGGCCGTATTGGGGGGCACTGAAGCTTTCTTT.

V usage is TRBV7-2 and J usage is TRBJ2-2, with TRBD1 matching over 9 bases. The CDR3 length is 16 residues. In germline, CDR1 is SGHTA, CDR2 FQGNSA. The J segment lost 5 bases and the V segment lost 5 bases, leaving 9 bases of the junction unmatched. CDR3 sequence (DNA): TGTGCCAGCAGCCCCACGGACAGGGGTAGTACCGGGGAGCTGTTTTTT. It is translated as CASSPTDRGSTGELFF.

The gene calls are TRBV19 and TRBJ1-4, with D perhaps TRBD1 (5 bases). The V and J ends lost 5 bases and 9 bases respectively, with 16 bases between them. The CDR3 totals 14 residues. Looked up from germline, CDR1 is LNHDA and CDR2 is SQIVND (reference sequence). The CDR3 is CASSESGGIQKLFF. The DNA of the CDR3 is TGTGCCAGTAGTGAGTCGGGGGGGATTCAAAAACTGTTTTTT.

The J gene is TRBJ2-2, the V gene TRBV19; weak D call: TRBD2 (5 bases). V was clipped by 5 bases and J by 6 bases, with 16 bases between them. Germline lookup yields CDR1 LNHDA and CDR2 SQIVND (reference sequence). The length of the CDR3 is 15 residues. DNA for the CDR3: TGTGCCAGTAGTTCAACCGGACTTGGCTCCGGGGAGCTGTTTTTT. It yields the protein CASSSTGLGSGELFF.